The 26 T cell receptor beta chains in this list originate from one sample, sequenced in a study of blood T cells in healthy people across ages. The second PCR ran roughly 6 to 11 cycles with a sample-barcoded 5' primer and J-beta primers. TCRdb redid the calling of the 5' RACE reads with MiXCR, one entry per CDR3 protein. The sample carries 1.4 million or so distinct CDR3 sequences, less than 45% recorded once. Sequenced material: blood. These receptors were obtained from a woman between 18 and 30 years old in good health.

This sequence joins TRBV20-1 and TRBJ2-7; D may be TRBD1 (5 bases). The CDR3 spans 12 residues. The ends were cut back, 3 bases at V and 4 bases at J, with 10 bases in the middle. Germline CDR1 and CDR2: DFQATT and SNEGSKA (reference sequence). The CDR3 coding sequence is TGCAGTGCTAGGACAGAGACGTACGAGCAGTACTTC. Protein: CSARTETYEQYF.

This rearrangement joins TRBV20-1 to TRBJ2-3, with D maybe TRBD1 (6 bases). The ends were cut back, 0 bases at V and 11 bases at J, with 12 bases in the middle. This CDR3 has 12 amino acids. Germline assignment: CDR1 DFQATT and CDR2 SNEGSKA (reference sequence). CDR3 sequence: CSAREGAFGQYF. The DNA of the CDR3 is TGCAGTGCTAGAGAGGGGGCCTTCGGGCAGTATTTT.

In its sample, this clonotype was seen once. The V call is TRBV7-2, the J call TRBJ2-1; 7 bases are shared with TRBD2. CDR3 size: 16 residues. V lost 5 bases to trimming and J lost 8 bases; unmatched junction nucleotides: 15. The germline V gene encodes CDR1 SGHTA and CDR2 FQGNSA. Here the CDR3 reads CASSPTRTSGFDEQFF. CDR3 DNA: TGTGCCAGCAGCCCCACTCGGACTAGTGGGTTCGATGAGCAGTTCTTC.

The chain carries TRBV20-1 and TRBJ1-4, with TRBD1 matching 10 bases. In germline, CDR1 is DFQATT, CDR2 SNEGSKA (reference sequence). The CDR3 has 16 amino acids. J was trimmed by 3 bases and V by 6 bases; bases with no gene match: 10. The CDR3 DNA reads TGCAGTGCCCACCCGGACAGGGGGATTGCTAATGAAAAACTGTTTTTT. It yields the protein CSAHPDRGIANEKLFF.

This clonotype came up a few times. CDR3 sequence reads: CASSRAGMNTEAFF. Written as DNA, the CDR3 is TGTGCCAGCAGCCGCGCGGGAATGAACACTGAAGCTTTCTTT. J is TRBJ1-1 and V is TRBV14; D ambiguous. Germline lookup yields CDR1 SGHDN and CDR2 FVKESK. The CDR3 is 14 amino acids. V was trimmed by 4 bases and J by 0 bases, leaving 9 bases between them.

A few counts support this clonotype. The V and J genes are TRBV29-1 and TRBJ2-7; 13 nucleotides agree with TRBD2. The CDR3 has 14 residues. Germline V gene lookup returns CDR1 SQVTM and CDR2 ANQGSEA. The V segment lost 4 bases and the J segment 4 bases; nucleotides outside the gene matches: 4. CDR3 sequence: CSVVGTSGIYEQYF. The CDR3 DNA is TGCAGCGTTGTGGGGACTAGCGGGATTTACGAGCAGTACTTC.

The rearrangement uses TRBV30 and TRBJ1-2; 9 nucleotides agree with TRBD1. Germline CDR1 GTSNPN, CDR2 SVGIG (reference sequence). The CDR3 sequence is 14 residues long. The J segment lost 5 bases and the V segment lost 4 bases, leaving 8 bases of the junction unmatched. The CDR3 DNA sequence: TGTGCCTGGAAGAACAGGGGGCTTTCATATGGCTACACCTTC. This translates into CAWKNRGLSYGYTF.

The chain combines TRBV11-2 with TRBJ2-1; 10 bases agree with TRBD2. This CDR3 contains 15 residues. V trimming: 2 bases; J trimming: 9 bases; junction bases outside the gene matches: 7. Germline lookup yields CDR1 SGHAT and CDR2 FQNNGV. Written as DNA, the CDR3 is TGTGCCAGCAGCTTAAAAGCGGGAGGGTTCGGTGAGCAGTTCTTC. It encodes CASSLKAGGFGEQFF.

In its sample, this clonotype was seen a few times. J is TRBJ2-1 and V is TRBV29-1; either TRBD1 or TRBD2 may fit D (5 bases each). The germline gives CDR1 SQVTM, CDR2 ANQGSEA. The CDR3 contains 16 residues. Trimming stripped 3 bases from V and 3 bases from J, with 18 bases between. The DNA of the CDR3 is TGCAGCGTTGATTTGCCGGGACGAGCGGTCTACAATGAGCAGTTCTTC. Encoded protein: CSVDLPGRAVYNEQFF.

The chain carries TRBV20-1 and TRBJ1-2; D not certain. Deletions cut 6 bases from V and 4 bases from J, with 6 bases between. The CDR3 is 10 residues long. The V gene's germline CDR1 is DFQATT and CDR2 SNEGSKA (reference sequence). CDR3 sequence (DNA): TGCAGTGCCGCCTCCTATGGCTACACCTTC. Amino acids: CSAASYGYTF.

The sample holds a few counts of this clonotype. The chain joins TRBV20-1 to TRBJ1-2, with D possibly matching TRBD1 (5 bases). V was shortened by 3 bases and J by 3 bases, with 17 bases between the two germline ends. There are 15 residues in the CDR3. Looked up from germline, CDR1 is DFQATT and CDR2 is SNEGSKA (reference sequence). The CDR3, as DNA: TGCAGTGCTAGGGCCCCCTCCAGGGCTGACTATGGCTACACCTTC. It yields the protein CSARAPSRADYGYTF.

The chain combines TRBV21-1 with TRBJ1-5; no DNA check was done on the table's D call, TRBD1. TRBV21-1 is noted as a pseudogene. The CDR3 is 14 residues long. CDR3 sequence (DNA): TGTGCCAGCAGCGATACAGGGGGGGATCAGCCCCAGCATTTT. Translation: CASSDTGGDQPQHF.

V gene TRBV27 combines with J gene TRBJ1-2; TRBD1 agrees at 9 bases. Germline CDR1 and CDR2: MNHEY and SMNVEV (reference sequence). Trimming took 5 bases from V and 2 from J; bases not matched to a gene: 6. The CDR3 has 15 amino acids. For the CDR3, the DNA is TGTGCCAGCAGTCTCACCGGGACAGGGAACTATGGCTACACCTTC. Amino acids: CASSLTGTGNYGYTF.

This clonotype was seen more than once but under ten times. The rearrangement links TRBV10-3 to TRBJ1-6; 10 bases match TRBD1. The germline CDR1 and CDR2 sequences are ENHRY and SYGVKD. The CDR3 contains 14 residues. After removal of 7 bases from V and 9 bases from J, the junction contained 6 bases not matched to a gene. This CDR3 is CAIKPTGGLSPLHF. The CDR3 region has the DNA TGTGCCATCAAGCCGACAGGGGGCCTTTCACCCCTCCACTTT.

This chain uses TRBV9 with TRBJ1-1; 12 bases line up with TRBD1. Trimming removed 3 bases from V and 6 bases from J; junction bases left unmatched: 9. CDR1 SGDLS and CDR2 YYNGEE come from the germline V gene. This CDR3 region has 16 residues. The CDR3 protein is CASSAPGTGGGSEAFF. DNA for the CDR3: TGTGCCAGCAGCGCCCCCGGGACAGGGGGCGGATCTGAAGCTTTCTTT.

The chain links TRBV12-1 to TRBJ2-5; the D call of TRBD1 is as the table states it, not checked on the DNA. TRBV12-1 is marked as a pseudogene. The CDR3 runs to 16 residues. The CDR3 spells CASSFRDVRYQETQYF. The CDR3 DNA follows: TGTGCCAGCAGCTTTCGGGATGTTCGATACCAAGAGACCCAGTACTTC.

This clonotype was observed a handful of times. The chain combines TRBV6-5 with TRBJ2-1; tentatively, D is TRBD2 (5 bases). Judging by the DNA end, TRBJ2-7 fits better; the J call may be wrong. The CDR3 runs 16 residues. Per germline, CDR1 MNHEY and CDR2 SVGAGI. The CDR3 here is CASSYSSGSSYNEQYF. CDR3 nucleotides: TGTGCCAGCAGTTACTCGTCGGGGAGCTCCTACAATGAGCAGTACTTC.

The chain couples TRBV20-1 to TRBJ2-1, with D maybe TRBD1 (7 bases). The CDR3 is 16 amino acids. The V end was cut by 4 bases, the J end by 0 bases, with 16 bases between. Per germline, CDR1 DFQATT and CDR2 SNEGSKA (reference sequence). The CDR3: CSAISRGAGSYNEQFF. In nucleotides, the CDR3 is TGCAGTGCTATCTCCAGGGGGGCCGGCTCCTACAATGAGCAGTTCTTC.

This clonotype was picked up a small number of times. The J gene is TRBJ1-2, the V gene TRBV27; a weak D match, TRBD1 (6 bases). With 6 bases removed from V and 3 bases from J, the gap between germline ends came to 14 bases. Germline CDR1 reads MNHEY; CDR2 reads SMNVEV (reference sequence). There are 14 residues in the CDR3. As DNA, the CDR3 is TGTGCCAGCAGCTTAACAGGGAAGTACTATGGCTACACCTTC. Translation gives CASSLTGKYYGYTF.

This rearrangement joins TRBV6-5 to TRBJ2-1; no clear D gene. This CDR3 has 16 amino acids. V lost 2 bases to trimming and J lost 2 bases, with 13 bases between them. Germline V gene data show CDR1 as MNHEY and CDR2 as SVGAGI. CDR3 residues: CASSYPPAWTYNEQFF. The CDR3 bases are TGTGCCAGCAGTTACCCTCCAGCCTGGACCTACAATGAGCAGTTCTTC.

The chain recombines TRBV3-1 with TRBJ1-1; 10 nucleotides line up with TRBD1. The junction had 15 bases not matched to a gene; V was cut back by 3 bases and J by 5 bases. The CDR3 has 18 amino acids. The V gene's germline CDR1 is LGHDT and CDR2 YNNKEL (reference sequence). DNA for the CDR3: TGTGCCAGCAGCCAGTTGTCCCGGGACAGGGGATCGGGGACTGAAGCTTTCTTT. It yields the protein CASSQLSRDRGSGTEAFF.

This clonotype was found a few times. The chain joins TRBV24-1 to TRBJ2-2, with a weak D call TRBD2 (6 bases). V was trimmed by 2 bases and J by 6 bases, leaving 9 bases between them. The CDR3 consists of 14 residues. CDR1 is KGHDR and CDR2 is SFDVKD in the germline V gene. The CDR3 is CATSDSLAPGELFF. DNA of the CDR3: TGTGCCACCAGTGATTCACTAGCCCCCGGGGAGCTGTTTTTT.

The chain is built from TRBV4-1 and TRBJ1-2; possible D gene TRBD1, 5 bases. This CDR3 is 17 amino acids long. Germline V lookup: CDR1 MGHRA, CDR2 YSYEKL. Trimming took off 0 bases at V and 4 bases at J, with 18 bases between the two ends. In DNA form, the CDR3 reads TGCGCCAGCAGCCAAGATGGGACCGGTAGATTCGGCTATGGCTACACCTTC. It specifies CASSQDGTGRFGYGYTF.

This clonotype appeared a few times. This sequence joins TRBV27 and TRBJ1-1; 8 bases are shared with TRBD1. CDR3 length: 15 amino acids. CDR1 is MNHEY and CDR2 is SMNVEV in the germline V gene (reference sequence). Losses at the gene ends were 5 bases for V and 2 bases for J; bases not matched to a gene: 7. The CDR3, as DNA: TGTGCCAGCAGTCCATCAACAGGGGGAAACACTGAAGCTTTCTTT. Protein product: CASSPSTGGNTEAFF.

The CDR3 coding sequence is TGCGCCAGCAGCCAGGCGGAAATGAACACTGAAGCTTTCTTT. Translation gives CASSQAEMNTEAFF. The chain joins TRBV4-1 to TRBJ1-1; D unresolved. The CDR3 consists of 14 residues. Looked up from germline, CDR1 is MGHRA and CDR2 is YSYEKL. V was cut by 3 bases and J by 0 bases, with 8 bases left in between.

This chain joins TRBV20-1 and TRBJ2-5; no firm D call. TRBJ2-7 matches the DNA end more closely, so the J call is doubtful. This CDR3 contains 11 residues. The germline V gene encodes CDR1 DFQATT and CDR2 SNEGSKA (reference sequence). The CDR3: CSAREFREQYF. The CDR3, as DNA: TGCAGTGCTAGAGAATTCCGCGAGCAGTACTTC.